This T cell receptor beta chain derives from a study of OX40 agonist ivuxolimab in advanced cancers. The assay was immunoSEQ multiplex PCR, and TCRdb's table has in-frame clones only and misses some. This table has 86,000 or so clones, roughly 92% appearing once. The clonotype comes from an adult with an advanced solid tumor such as melanoma, head and neck, liver or kidney cancer. The material sequenced was CD4+ or CD8+ T cells sorted from blood, taken in a trial of the OX40 agonist ivuxolimab.

The CDR3 nucleotides read TGTGCCTGGAGTGTAGACTCCAATTCACCCCTCCACTTT. This translates into CAWSVDSNSPLHF. The rearrangement links TRBV30 to TRBJ1-6; no clear D. Trimming pared 0 bases from V and 7 bases from J, leaving 7 bases between. Germline CDR1 reads GTSNPN; CDR2 reads SVGIG (reference sequence). The CDR3 has 13 residues.